A single sample gave rise to the 25 T cell receptor beta chains below, sequenced in a study of T cell responses to AZD1222 COVID-19 vaccine. Sequencing used immunoSEQ multiplex PCR; TCRdb keeps in-frame clones, though not all of them. The data show some 100,000 clones, 90% to 95% seen once. Sequencing used peripheral blood, obtained on day 0 of AZD1222 vaccination. These receptors all come from an adult in good health.

The chain uses TRBV6-2 or TRBV6-3 and TRBJ1-5; 9 bases are a match to TRBD1. The CDR3 runs 16 residues. CDR1 and CDR2 from the germline V gene are MNHEY and SVGEGT. The trim removed 6 bases at V and 10 bases at J, leaving 16 bases unmatched. CDR3 nucleotides: TGTGCCAGCAGCCTACGCGGACAGGGGAGGAGCGGACCCCAGCATTTT. Translating gives CASSLRGQGRSGPQHF.

The chain couples TRBV18 to TRBJ2-7; D ambiguous. Trimming stripped 3 bases from V and 2 bases from J, with 11 bases between. The CDR3 sequence is 14 residues long. In germline, CDR1 is KGHSH, CDR2 LQKENI. This chain's CDR3 is CASSPRTETYEQYF. The CDR3 bases are TGTGCCAGCTCACCCCGGACGGAGACCTACGAGCAGTACTTC.

CDR3 nucleotides: TGTGCCAGCAGCGTTGGCGCAGTAAGCAATCAGCCCCAGCATTTT. Translation gives CASSVGAVSNQPQHF. This rearrangement joins TRBV9 to TRBJ1-5; D gene unclear. The ends were cut back, 2 bases at V and 1 base at J, with 10 bases in the middle. The CDR3 totals 15 residues. The germline gives CDR1 SGDLS, CDR2 YYNGEE.

The chain joins TRBV2 to TRBJ1-1, with a tentative D call TRBD1 (5 bases). CDR3 length: 13 residues. Trimming removed 4 bases at V and 1 base at J, with 7 bases between. Germline-derived CDR1 and CDR2 are SNHLY and FYNNEI. CDR3 in amino acids: CASSGDRNTEAFF. As DNA, the CDR3 is TGTGCCAGCAGTGGAGACAGGAACACTGAAGCTTTCTTT.

This chain uses TRBV30 with TRBJ1-2; D not resolved. The germline CDR1 and CDR2 sequences are GTSNPN and SVGIG (reference sequence). Trimming took off 3 bases at V and 3 bases at J, with 11 bases between the two ends. This CDR3 has 13 amino acids. CDR3 sequence: CAWSPDADYGYTF. CDR3 DNA sequence: TGTGCCTGGAGCCCGGACGCCGACTATGGCTACACCTTC.

The CDR3 sequence: CASSYEASSYNSPLHF. CDR3 in DNA: TGTGCCAGCAGTTACGAGGCGAGCTCCTATAATTCACCCCTCCACTTT. The J gene is TRBJ1-6, the V gene TRBV6-6; D is ambiguous. CDR3 length equals 16 residues. Trimming took off 2 bases at V and 0 bases at J, with 8 bases between the two ends. Per germline, CDR1 MNHNY and CDR2 SVGAGI (reference sequence).

V gene TRBV2 combines with J gene TRBJ1-2; D perhaps matches TRBD1 (6 bases). The V gene's germline CDR1 is SNHLY and CDR2 FYNNEI. The CDR3 length is 16 residues. V lost 0 bases and J lost 8, with 19 bases in between. The CDR3 protein is CASSEAPLPSQGGYTF. The CDR3 DNA follows: TGTGCCAGCAGTGAAGCCCCACTCCCCAGCCAGGGGGGCTACACCTTC. Filled out from reference TRBV2 and TRBJ1-2, the complete variable domain reads EPEVTQTPSHQVTQMGQEVILRCVPISNHLYFYWYRQILGQKVEFLVSFYNNEISEKSEIFDDQFSVERPDGSNFTLKIRSTKLEDSAMYFCASSEAPLPSQGGYTFGSGTRLTVV.

This clone was seen a handful of times. This chain joins TRBV12-3 or TRBV12-4 and TRBJ1-6; the D gene is possibly TRBD1 (5 bases). This CDR3 comprises 13 residues. Trimming removed 2 bases at V and 11 bases at J, with 10 bases between. The CDR3 DNA reads TGTGCCAGCAGTTTAAGGGGTAGAACACCCCTCCACTTT. It yields the protein CASSLRGRTPLHF.

The gene calls are TRBV9 and TRBJ1-2; no firm D call. The V and J ends lost 5 bases and 2 bases respectively, with 13 bases between them. Germline values: CDR1 SGDLS, CDR2 YYNGEE. There are 14 residues in the CDR3. This CDR3 reads CASRADGVNYGYTF. The CDR3 DNA sequence: TGTGCCAGCAGGGCGGACGGAGTGAACTATGGCTACACCTTC.

A remark on this clone: This sample also contains other DNA sequences that code for the same CDR3. The chain recombines TRBV2 with TRBJ1-5, with TRBD1 identical over 8 bases. Germline V CDR1 and CDR2: SNHLY, FYNNEI. This CDR3 is 14 amino acids long. V gave up 6 bases and J gave up 2 bases; unmatched junction bases: 3. CDR3 bases: TGTGCCAGCAGCGGGACAGGTGGCAATCAGCCCCAGCATTTT. Encoded protein: CASSGTGGNQPQHF.

This chain links TRBV6-5 with TRBJ2-3; D gene unclear. CDR1 is MNHEY and CDR2 is SVGAGI in the germline V gene. Trimming took 0 bases from V and 5 from J, leaving 6 bases between them. The CDR3 is made up of 13 amino acids. CDR3 in DNA: TGTGCCAGCAGTTACTCGAGTGAAGATACGCAGTATTTT. It yields the protein CASSYSSEDTQYF.

This clone was counted between two and nine times. The chain couples TRBV10-3 to TRBJ1-5, with unresolved D. Germline-derived CDR1 and CDR2 are ENHRY and SYGVKD. The V gene lost 3 bases and the J gene lost 2 bases, with 8 bases spanning the gap. CDR3 length: 14 amino acids. The CDR3 sequence: CAISDGGGNQPQHF. For the CDR3, the DNA is TGTGCCATCAGTGATGGCGGGGGCAATCAGCCCCAGCATTTT.

This sequence joins TRBV19 and TRBJ1-5; 10 bases map to TRBD1. Trimming removed 7 bases from V and 7 bases from J; junction bases left unmatched: 10. CDR1 is LNHDA and CDR2 is SQIVND in the germline V gene (reference sequence). The CDR3 extends over 15 amino acids. Written as DNA, the CDR3 is TGTGCCAGTACAGGGGCGGGACAGGGGTGGCAGCCCCAGCATTTT. Encoded protein: CASTGAGQGWQPQHF.

The chain has TRBV5-4 and TRBJ1-5; 7 bases are a match to TRBD1. Germline CDR1 reads SGHNT; CDR2 reads YYREEE (reference sequence). V gave up 6 bases and J gave up 5 bases; unmatched junction bases: 11. CDR3 length: 15 amino acids. The CDR3 coding sequence is TGTGCCAGCATTCTTCCGGGACAGACTTATCAGCCCCAGCATTTT. Protein: CASILPGQTYQPQHF. Full variable domain (rest looked up from reference TRBV5-4 and TRBJ1-5): ETGVTQSPTHLIKTRGQQVTLRCSSQSGHNTVSWYQQALGQGPQFIFQYYREEENGRGNFPPRFSGLQFPNYSSELNVNALELDDSALYLCASILPGQTYQPQHFGDGTRLSIL.

The rearrangement uses TRBV2 and TRBJ2-5, with D perhaps given as TRBD1 or TRBD2 (5 bases each). The length of the CDR3 is 20 residues. The V end lost 4 bases, the J end lost 3 bases, and 30 bases lay between the germline ends. CDR1 is SNHLY, CDR2 FYNNEI, per germline. The DNA of the CDR3 is TGTGCCAGCAGTGTTCCGAGGGGTGGATACGGGAACCCCCCAGAAGAGACCCAGTACTTC. This translates into CASSVPRGGYGNPPEETQYF.

The V and J genes are TRBV19 and TRBJ2-7, with 7 bases matching TRBD1. CDR1 LNHDA and CDR2 SQIVND come from the germline V gene (reference sequence). The trim removed 1 base at V and 3 bases at J, leaving 3 bases unmatched. The CDR3 extends over 14 amino acids. The CDR3 is CASSIVPGGYEQYF. CDR3 nucleotides: TGTGCCAGTAGTATAGTCCCAGGGGGCTACGAGCAGTACTTC.

This sequence joins TRBV19 and TRBJ1-5; D gene ambiguous. This CDR3 is 14 amino acids long. The V and J ends lost 3 bases and 0 bases respectively, with 6 bases between them. In germline, CDR1 is LNHDA, CDR2 SQIVND (reference sequence). CDR3 sequence reads: CASSILSSNQPQHF. CDR3 DNA: TGTGCCAGTAGTATTCTGTCTAGCAATCAGCCCCAGCATTTT.

This clone was recorded a few times. This rearrangement joins TRBV27 to TRBJ2-3, with D unresolved. The CDR3 has 12 amino acids. In germline, CDR1 is MNHEY, CDR2 SMNVEV (reference sequence). V lost 4 bases and J lost 5, with 7 bases in between. The CDR3, as DNA: TGTGCCAGCAGTTCCGGCCTAGATACGCAGTATTTT. Translated, it gives CASSSGLDTQYF.

This sequence joins TRBV19 and TRBJ1-2; 10 bases align to TRBD1. With V trimmed by 4 bases and J by 0 bases, 8 bases remained unmatched. There are 17 residues in the CDR3. Germline lookup yields CDR1 LNHDA and CDR2 SQIVND (reference sequence). In DNA form, the CDR3 reads TGTGCCAGTAGTAGAACCTCCGGGACAGGGGCTAACTATGGCTACACCTTC. Translating gives CASSRTSGTGANYGYTF.

The gene calls are TRBV5-4 and TRBJ2-2; no reliable D call. Germline CDR1 is SGHNT and CDR2 is YYREEE (reference sequence). V lost 0 bases, J lost 1 base, and 10 bases lay in between. There are 16 residues in the CDR3. In DNA form, the CDR3 reads TGTGCCAGCAGCTTGGCCCTTGGGCAGAACACCGGGGAGCTGTTTTTT. This encodes CASSLALGQNTGELFF.

This chain links TRBV10-1 with TRBJ2-1, with 9 bases lining up with TRBD2. The CDR3 has 16 amino acids. Looked up from germline, CDR1 is WNHNN and CDR2 is SYGVQD (reference sequence). Germline trimming cut 5 bases from V and 0 bases from J; bases unmatched to any gene: 5. The CDR3 nucleotides are TGCGCCAGCAGTTCTTTGACTAGCGGCTCCTACAATGAGCAGTTCTTC. It encodes CASSSLTSGSYNEQFF.

The chain joins TRBV3-1 (or the pseudogene TRBV3-2) to TRBJ1-1; tentative D call: TRBD1 (5 bases). V shed 3 bases and J shed 4 bases, with 9 bases lying between them. Germline-derived CDR1 and CDR2 are LGHDT and YNNKEL (reference sequence). The CDR3 runs to 13 residues. The CDR3 loop reads CASSQSGGTEAFF. The CDR3 DNA sequence: TGTGCCAGCAGCCAGAGCGGGGGCACTGAAGCTTTCTTT.

The chain employs TRBV6-1 and TRBJ1-6, with D perhaps matching TRBD1 (5 bases). Trimming took off 3 bases at V and 12 bases at J, with 18 bases between the two ends. There are 15 residues in the CDR3. Germline V gene lookup returns CDR1 MNHNS and CDR2 SASEGT. CDR3 nucleotides: TGTGCCAGCAGTGACCGGCAGGGCACTTGGGTACCCCTCCACTTT. Protein sequence: CASSDRQGTWVPLHF.

The rearrangement joins TRBV15 to TRBJ1-3; tentatively, D is TRBD1 (6 bases). The V and J ends lost 0 bases and 7 bases respectively, with 13 bases between them. Germline lookup yields CDR1 LNHNV and CDR2 YYDKDF (reference sequence). The CDR3 is 15 residues long. CDR3: CATSRDRAGANTIYF. DNA for the CDR3: TGTGCCACCAGCAGAGATCGGGCAGGGGCTAACACCATATATTTT.

The J gene is TRBJ1-5, the V gene TRBV4-3; no clear D gene. V shed 4 bases and J shed 6 bases, with 16 bases lying between them. The CDR3 runs to 15 residues. Germline assignment: CDR1 LGHNA and CDR2 YSLEER. CDR3 DNA sequence: TGCGCCAGCAGCCCGTCATCCCACTCGGGTCAGCCCCAGCATTTT. Residues: CASSPSSHSGQPQHF.